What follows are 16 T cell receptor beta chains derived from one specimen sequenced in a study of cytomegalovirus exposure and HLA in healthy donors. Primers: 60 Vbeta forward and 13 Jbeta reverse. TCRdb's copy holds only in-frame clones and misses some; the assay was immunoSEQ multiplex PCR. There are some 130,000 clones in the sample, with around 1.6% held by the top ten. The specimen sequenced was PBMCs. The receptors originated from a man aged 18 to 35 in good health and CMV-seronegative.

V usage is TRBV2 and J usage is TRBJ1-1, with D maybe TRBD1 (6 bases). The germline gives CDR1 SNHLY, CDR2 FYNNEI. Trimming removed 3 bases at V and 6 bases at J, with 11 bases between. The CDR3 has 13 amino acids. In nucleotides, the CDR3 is TGTGCCAGCAGTGACAGGGGTCGGGCTGAAGCTTTCTTT. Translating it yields CASSDRGRAEAFF.

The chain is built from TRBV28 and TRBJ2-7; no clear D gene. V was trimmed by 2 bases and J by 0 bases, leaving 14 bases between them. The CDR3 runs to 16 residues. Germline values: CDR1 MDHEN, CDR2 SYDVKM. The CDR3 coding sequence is TGTGCCAGCAGTTTAGTCGCGTCAGGTAGCTCCTACGAGCAGTACTTC. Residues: CASSLVASGSSYEQYF.

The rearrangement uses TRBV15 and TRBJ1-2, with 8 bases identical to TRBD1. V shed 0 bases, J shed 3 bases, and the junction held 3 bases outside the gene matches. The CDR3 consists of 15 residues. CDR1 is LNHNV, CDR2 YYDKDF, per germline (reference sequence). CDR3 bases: TGTGCCACCAGCAGAGATGAGACAGGGGACTATGGCTACACCTTC. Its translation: CATSRDETGDYGYTF.

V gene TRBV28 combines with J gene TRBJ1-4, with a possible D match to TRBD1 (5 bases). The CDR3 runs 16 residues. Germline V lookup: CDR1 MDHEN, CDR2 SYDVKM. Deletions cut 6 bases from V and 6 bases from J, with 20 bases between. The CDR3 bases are TGTGCCAGCAGCCGGGGGGAGTCGGGGCGGGATGAAAAACTGTTTTTT. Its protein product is CASSRGESGRDEKLFF.

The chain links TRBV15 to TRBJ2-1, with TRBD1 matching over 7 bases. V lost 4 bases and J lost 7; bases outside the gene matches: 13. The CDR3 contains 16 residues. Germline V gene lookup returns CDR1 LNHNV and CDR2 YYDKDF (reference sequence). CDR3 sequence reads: CATSTSGGTVVNEQFF. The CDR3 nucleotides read TGTGCCACCAGCACCTCCGGTGGGACAGTCGTGAATGAGCAGTTCTTC. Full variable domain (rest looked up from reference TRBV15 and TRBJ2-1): DAMVIQNPRYQVTQFGKPVTLSCSQTLNHNVMYWYQQKSSQAPKLLFHYYDKDFNNEADTPDNFQSRRPNTSFCFLDIRSPGLGDTAMYLCATSTSGGTVVNEQFFGPGTRLTVL.

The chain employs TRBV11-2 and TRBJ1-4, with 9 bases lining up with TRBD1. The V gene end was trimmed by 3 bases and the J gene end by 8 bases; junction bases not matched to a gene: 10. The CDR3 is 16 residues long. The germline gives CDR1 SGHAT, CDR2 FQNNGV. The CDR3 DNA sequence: TGTGCCAGCAGCTTGGAGAGGGACAGGGCAACCGAAAAACTGTTTTTT. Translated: CASSLERDRATEKLFF. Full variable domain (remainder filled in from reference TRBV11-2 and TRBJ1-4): EAGVAQSPRYKIIEKRQSVAFWCNPISGHATLYWYQQILGQGPKLLIQFQNNGVVDDSQLPKDRFSAERLKGVDSTLKIQPAKLEDSAVYLCASSLERDRATEKLFFGSGTQLSVL.

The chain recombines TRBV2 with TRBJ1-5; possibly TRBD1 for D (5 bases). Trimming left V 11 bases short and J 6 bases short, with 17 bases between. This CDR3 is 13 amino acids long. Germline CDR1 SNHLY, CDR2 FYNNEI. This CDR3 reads CAVSSGSRQPQHF. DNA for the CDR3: TGTGCCGTCAGTTCAGGGTCGCGTCAGCCCCAGCATTTT.

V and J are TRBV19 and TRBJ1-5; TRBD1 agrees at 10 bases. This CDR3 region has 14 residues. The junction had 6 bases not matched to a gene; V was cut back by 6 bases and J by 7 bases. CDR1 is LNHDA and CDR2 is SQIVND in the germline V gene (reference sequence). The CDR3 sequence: CASRRDRGGQPQHF. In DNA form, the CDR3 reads TGTGCCAGTAGACGGGACAGGGGAGGACAGCCCCAGCATTTT.

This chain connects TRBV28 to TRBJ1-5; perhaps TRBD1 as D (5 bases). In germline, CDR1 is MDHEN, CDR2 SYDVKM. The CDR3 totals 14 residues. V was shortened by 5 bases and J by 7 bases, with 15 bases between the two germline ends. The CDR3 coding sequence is TGTGCCAGCAGTCCCTTGGGGGGATCACAGCCCCAGCATTTT. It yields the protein CASSPLGGSQPQHF. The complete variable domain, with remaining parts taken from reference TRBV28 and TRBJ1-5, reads DVKVTQSSRYLVKRTGEKVFLECVQDMDHENMFWYRQDPGLGLRLIYFSYDVKMKEKGDIPEGYSVSREKKERFSLILESASTNQTSMYLCASSPLGGSQPQHFGDGTRLSIL.

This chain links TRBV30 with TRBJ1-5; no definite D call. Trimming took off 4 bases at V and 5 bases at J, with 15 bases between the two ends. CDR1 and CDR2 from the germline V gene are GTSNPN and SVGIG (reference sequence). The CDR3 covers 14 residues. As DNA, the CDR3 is TGTGCCTGGACTCCCGGGAGGACGTATCAGCCCCAGCATTTT. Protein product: CAWTPGRTYQPQHF.

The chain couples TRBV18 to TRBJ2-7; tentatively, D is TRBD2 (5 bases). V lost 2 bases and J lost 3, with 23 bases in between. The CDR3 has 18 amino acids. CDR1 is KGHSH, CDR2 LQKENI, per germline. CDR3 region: CASSPRNEGSRPHYEQYF. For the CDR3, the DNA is TGTGCCAGCTCACCAAGGAATGAGGGCTCTCGCCCCCACTACGAGCAGTACTTC.

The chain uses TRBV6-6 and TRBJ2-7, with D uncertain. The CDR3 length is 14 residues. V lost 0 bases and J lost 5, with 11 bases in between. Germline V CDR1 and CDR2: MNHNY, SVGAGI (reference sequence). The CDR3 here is CASSYSIRVHEQYF. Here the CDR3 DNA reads TGTGCCAGCAGTTACTCGATCCGGGTCCACGAGCAGTACTTC.

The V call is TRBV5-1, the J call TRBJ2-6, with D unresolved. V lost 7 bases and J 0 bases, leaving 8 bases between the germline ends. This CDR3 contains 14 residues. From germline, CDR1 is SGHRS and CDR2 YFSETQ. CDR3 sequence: CASQRDSGANVLTF. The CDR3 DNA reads TGCGCCAGCCAACGCGACTCTGGGGCCAACGTCCTGACTTTC.

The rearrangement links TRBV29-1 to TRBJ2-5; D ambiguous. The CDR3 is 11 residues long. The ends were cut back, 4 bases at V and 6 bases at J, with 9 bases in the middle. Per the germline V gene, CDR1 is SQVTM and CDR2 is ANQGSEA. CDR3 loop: CSVVAGQTQYF. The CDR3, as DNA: TGCAGCGTTGTGGCTGGTCAGACCCAGTACTTC. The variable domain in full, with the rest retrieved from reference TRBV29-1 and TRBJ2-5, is SAVISQKPSRDICQRGTSLTIQCQVDSQVTMMFWYRQQPGQSLTLIATANQGSEATYESGFVIDKFPISRPNLTFSTLTVSNMSPEDSSIYLCSVVAGQTQYFGPGTRLLVL.

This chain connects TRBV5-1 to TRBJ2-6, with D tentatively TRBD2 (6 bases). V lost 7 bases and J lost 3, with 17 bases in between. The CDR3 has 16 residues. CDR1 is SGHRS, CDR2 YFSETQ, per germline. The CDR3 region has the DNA TGCGCCAGCTCCTTTATGACCGGGAGTGGGGCCAACGTCCTGACTTTC. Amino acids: CASSFMTGSGANVLTF.

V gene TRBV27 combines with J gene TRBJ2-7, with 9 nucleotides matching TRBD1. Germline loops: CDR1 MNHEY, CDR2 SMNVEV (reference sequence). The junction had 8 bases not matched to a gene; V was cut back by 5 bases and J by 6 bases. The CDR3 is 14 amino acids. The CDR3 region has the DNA TGTGCCAGCAGTCGAGTAGGACAGGGGAGCGAGCAGTACTTC. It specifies CASSRVGQGSEQYF.